The 5 T cell receptor beta chains below all came from one sample that was sequenced in a study of identical twins. Each CDR3 protein is one row after TCRdb ran MiXCR on the 5' RACE reads. Counted here are under 300,000 distinct CDR3 sequences, about 14% occurring once; the ten biggest clones make up 7% to 9.5%. Source material: memory (CD45RO+) T cells sorted from blood. Source of these receptors: a woman aged 18-29 years in good health.

For the CDR3, the DNA is TGTGCCAGCAGCCAATCTGAGGGGAGGGAGACCCAGTACTTC. This translates into CASSQSEGRETQYF. The V gene is TRBV3-1, the J gene TRBJ2-5, with D perhaps TRBD2 (6 bases). The CDR3 is 14 residues long. V was cut by 2 bases and J by 5 bases, with 12 bases left in between. Germline V gene lookup returns CDR1 LGHDT and CDR2 YNNKEL (reference sequence).

In this sample, this clonotype turned up a few times. The rearrangement joins TRBV3-1 to TRBJ2-5; 11 nucleotides agree with TRBD2. V shed 8 bases, J shed 5 bases, and the junction held 4 bases outside the gene matches. The CDR3 sequence is 13 residues long. The germline V gene encodes CDR1 LGHDT and CDR2 YNNKEL (reference sequence). For the CDR3, the DNA is TGTGCCAGCGGTAGCGGGGGGGTGGAGACCCAGTACTTC. Its translation is CASGSGGVETQYF.

This clonotype came up a few times. V gene TRBV27 combines with J gene TRBJ1-2, with D unclear. V was trimmed by 4 bases and J by 6 bases, leaving 9 bases between them. The germline V gene encodes CDR1 MNHEY and CDR2 SMNVEV (reference sequence). CDR3 size: 12 residues. As DNA, the CDR3 is TGTGCCAGCAGTTCTTTCGGAGATGGCTACACCTTC. Protein: CASSSFGDGYTF.

CDR3 in amino acids: CASSSIPVRLAGAADTQYF. CDR3 nucleotide sequence: TGTGCCAGCAGCTCCATTCCCGTTAGACTAGCGGGAGCGGCGGATACGCAGTATTTT. This sequence joins TRBV11-2 and TRBJ2-3; 12 bases align to TRBD2. Germline values: CDR1 SGHAT, CDR2 FQNNGV. With V trimmed by 4 bases and J by 6 bases, 17 bases remained unmatched. CDR3 length: 19 amino acids. The full variable domain, in which reference TRBV11-2 and TRBJ2-3 provide the parts outside the CDR3, is EAGVAQSPRYKIIEKRQSVAFWCNPISGHATLYWYQQILGQGPKLLIQFQNNGVVDDSQLPKDRFSAERLKGVDSTLKIQPAKLEDSAVYLCASSSIPVRLAGAADTQYFGPGTRLTVL.

In this sample, this clonotype is medium-sized. This rearrangement joins TRBV5-1 to TRBJ2-5; TRBD2 agrees at 14 bases. The CDR3 is 17 residues long. Per the germline V gene, CDR1 is SGHRS and CDR2 is YFSETQ. J gave up 2 bases and V 2 bases, and 5 bases lay outside the gene matches. The CDR3 sequence: CASSFPRTSGRQETQYF. CDR3 DNA: TGCGCCAGCAGCTTCCCCCGGACTAGCGGGAGGCAAGAGACCCAGTACTTC.